This T cell receptor (beta chain) was recovered during a study of T cell responses to AZD1222 COVID-19 vaccine. For this clone: Its antigen is unidentified.

Broader study findings: Among AZD1222 vaccinees, only six were seropositive at baseline. Reportedly, nearly half of unique spike TCRs recognized epitopes outside B.1.351/B.1.1.7 mutations. The breadth and depth of Spike-specific TCRs increased once two AZD1222 doses had been given.

The V end was cut by 3 bases, the J end by 4 bases, with 7 bases between. The length of the CDR3 is 13 residues. The repertoire was sequenced with immunoSEQ multiplex PCR; TCRdb's copy has only in-frame clones and lacks some. Of more than 80,000 clones in the sample, roughly 88% were seen once. This sample comprised peripheral blood, obtained 28 days after the second AZD1222 dose. J is TRBJ1-5 and V is TRBV12-3 or TRBV12-4; no clear D. This TCR was sampled from an adult who received the AZD1222 COVID-19 vaccine. This CDR3 is CASSLSQNQPQHF. Here the CDR3 DNA reads TGTGCCAGCAGTTTGAGTCAGAATCAGCCCCAGCATTTT.